The subject of this entry is one T cell receptor beta chain. The clone's antigen remains unknown. It has no much larger one-base neighbor in the sample; base qualities were not kept. Donors were approximately 42 systemically healthy Caucasian individuals from Russia aged 6 to 90 years. Each donor gave ten milliliters of peripheral blood, collected into EDTA-treated Vacutainer tubes. Ficoll-Paque density-gradient centrifugation was used to isolate PBMCs, with at least 7 million obtained per sample. Total RNA, at least 6 micrograms per sample, was extracted from PBMCs with Trizol reagent. The percentages of naive CD45RAhigh/CD27high T cells were determined by flow cytometry on a PBMC aliquot from every donor. The library was produced with 5' RACE. The sample was run on an Illumina HiSeq 2500. A second PCR of about 6 to 11 cycles was performed with a sample-barcoded 5' primer and a J-beta primer mix. Each TCR beta cDNA molecule received a unique molecular identifier from a template-switch 5' adaptor carrying 12 random nucleotides. Each sample yielded at least 2.5 million CDR3-containing paired-end reads. First-strand cDNA was synthesized from all RNA with the Mint cDNA synthesis kit, primed by a TRBC-specific oligonucleotide. All cDNA was treated with uracil-DNA glycosylase and then went through a first 18-cycle PCR with the universal primers M1SS and BC2_uni_R. The study's own analysis went as follows. Normalization of each sample was performed by random selection of 1 million high-quality reads, each carrying a distinct molecular identifier. Reads sharing molecular identifiers were discarded rather than binned into consensus sequences. MiTCR, run with a Q25 quality threshold and the strictest error-elimination algorithm, handled CDR3 identification, clonotype clustering and error correction. Lower-bound total TCR beta diversity was estimated with a nonparametric unseen species model using Euler transformation. TCRdb passed the public sequencing reads through fastp at Q25 and MiXCR, retaining productive beta sequences. Merged by CDR3 protein, the rows form single entries marked with the most common genes and DNA. For this entry, the V and J calls and clone size follow TCRdb and not the study's own pipeline. The sample data list around 990,000 distinct CDR3 sequences, and more than 30% of these were observed just once. The ten top clones hold roughly 13% of the sample.

V loses 5 bases, J loses 5 bases, and the germline ends lie 13 bases apart. Including cysteine and phenylalanine, the CDR3 has 14 amino acids. CDR3 DNA is the only sequence kept; it has 42 bases, read in frame from the first base. Via the germline V gene, CDR1 is ENHRY and CDR2 SYGVKD. The sample comes from a study of blood T cells in healthy people across ages (dated by TCRdb to about 2015). The study in broad terms: In model experiments, roughly one uniquely barcoded TCR beta cDNA molecule per two T cells was captured by template switching. To track age-related changes in TCR beta repertoire diversity, the study relied on deep sequencing normalized with unique cDNA molecular identifiers. Donors were grouped into four age groups: young (average approximately 16 years), middle-aged (approximately 41), aged (roughly 67) and long-lived (about 89). To avoid experimental bias, donors of different ages were randomly spread across the sequencing lanes. Using the same blood draw, the study looked at two additional independent replicas of 1 million unique cDNA reads for two donors, one aged 18 to 30 and the other aged 80 or older.

The full study reports these points: Compared with the aged group, the long-lived group had more naive CD4+ T cells, fewer expanded clones and increased TCR diversity, suggesting age selection. The CMV infection status of donors was not known, potentially confounding age-related changes in expanded clonotypes. Conclusive comparison of naive and antigen-experienced compartments was prevented by the profiling of bulk unsorted PBMCs. Total diversity estimates from one million sequenced T cells were considered lower bounds and underestimates. A strong correlation was found between observed TCR beta diversity and the percentage of naive T cells measured by flow cytometry. As age increased, observed TCR beta diversity per million T cells dropped in a roughly linear way, and a significant reduction was already evident by age 40.

The sequence was collected from a man aged 18 to 30 in good health. The sequenced material came from blood. The receptor chain draws on TRBV10-3 and TRBJ2-1, and possibly TRBD1, on 6 matching bases. The CDR3 has the sequence CAISRRDKDNEQFF. The DNA sequence is as follows: TGTGCCATCAGTCGCCGGGACAAAGACAATGAGCAGTTCTTC.